The entry that follows covers one T cell receptor (beta chain) sequence. These data belong to a study of blood T cell repertoires in COVID-19. Whole-study context: Both acute and convalescent COVID-19 samples were obtained from the United States, Italy and Spain. Sources were T cells, B-cell-depleted T cells, or PBMCs; the material itself was cDNA or gDNA.

In the original workflow: Amplification with reference gene primers provided the estimates of nucleated cell counts. The table came from immunoSEQ multiplex PCR; TCRdb's copy has only in-frame clones and leaves some out. V and J calls and clone size are copied from that table; D and trimming were computed from the DNA. Among some 220,000 clones, roughly 84% were seen once, and the ten largest hold roughly 2.8%. The J segment lost 9 bases and the V segment lost 1 base, leaving 10 bases of the junction unmatched. The germline V gene has CDR1 LGHNA and CDR2 YNFKEQ. The CDR3 covers 16 residues. Sequencing was carried out using peripheral blood. The TCR comes from a man aged 45 to 65 who had recovered from COVID-19. This chain connects TRBV4-2 to TRBJ2-1; 9 bases fit TRBD2. As DNA, the CDR3 is TGTGCCAGCAGCCAAGGGGCTAGCGGGATTAAGGTTGAGCAGTTCTTC. Its translation: CASSQGASGIKVEQFF.